These T cell receptor beta chains were read from a single sample in a study of blood T cell repertoires in COVID-19. Produced via immunoSEQ multiplex PCR; TCRdb's table is partial and in-frame only. Of about 270,000 clones listed, about 81% are singletons. Sequenced: peripheral blood. These receptors originate from a human donor with COVID-19, enrolled during active disease. The donor label of this sample is uncertain. CDR3s include the opening cysteine and the closing phenylalanine or tryptophan.

J,V,CDR3
TRBJ2-1,TRBV10-3,CAMGLGPPSEQFF
TRBJ2-2,TRBV4-2,CASSQQGGTGELFF
TRBJ1-3,TRBV5-6,CASSLVRTEFSGNTIYF
TRBJ1-5,TRBV30,CAWRGKYSNQPQHF
TRBJ2-2,TRBV7-7,CASSLSAGQAGGELFF
TRBJ2-4,TRBV27,CASSPTGRGNIQYF
TRBJ2-1,TRBV7-2,CASTLPLYNEQFF
TRBJ2-3,TRBV7-9,CASSLGVAGDTDTQYF
TRBJ2-1,TRBV3-1/TRBV3-2,CASSRGVGGPYNEQFF
TRBJ1-1,TRBV12-5,CASGSDSTWDTEAFF
TRBJ2-7,TRBV28,CASSLSLTYEQYF
TRBJ1-6,TRBV3-1/TRBV3-2,CASSQEGAGLVNSPLHF
TRBJ1-1,TRBV28,CASSRPGQGVTAEAFF
TRBJ1-1,TRBV5-1,CASSQPDRDTQAFF
TRBJ1-4,TRBV7-9,CASGKSTGEKLFF
TRBJ1-5,TRBV7-2,CASSPPPGRGFRHQPQHF
TRBJ1-1,TRBV19,CASNKEGLNTEAFF
TRBJ2-5,TRBV2,CASSGLAVGTQYF
TRBJ2-1,TRBV19,CASSMGSGAVNEQFF
TRBJ1-2,TRBV30,CALRDGRGRGFYGYTF
TRBJ2-1,TRBV11-2,CASSFGQVVNEQFF
TRBJ2-1,TRBV27,CASSLSTGALSREQFF
TRBJ2-7,TRBV30,CAWSVLHTPRGEQYF
TRBJ1-3,TRBV6-5,CASSQNRVSGNTIYF
TRBJ1-2,TRBV7-8,CASSFSGTELGYGYTF
TRBJ1-2,TRBV18,CASSPILTGTGGEDGYTF
TRBJ1-1,TRBV27,CASSLRQGKLNTEAFF
TRBJ1-4,TRBV11-2,CASSSVASVFF
TRBJ2-5,TRBV15,CATSRDRSGGQETQYF
TRBJ1-4,TRBV11-2,CASSSTGPVANEKLFF
TRBJ2-7,TRBV5-8,CASSRTGAYEQYF